The text below deals with one TCR beta chain. TCRdb fed the 5' RACE reads into MiXCR, producing one record per CDR3 protein. The repertoire includes around 310,000 distinct CDR3 sequences, over 8% of them detected once, and approximately 18% sits in the top ten. These data come from a study of T cells after yellow fever vaccination. Sequences were derived from PBMCs, sampled on the day of the first yellow fever vaccination. This clonotype originated in a man in his late teens or twenties who received the YFV17D yellow fever vaccine.

Written as DNA, the CDR3 is TGTGCCAGCAGCAGGGACACAATAGTCTATGGCTACACCTTC. Its protein product is CASSRDTIVYGYTF. The genes are TRBV7-9 and TRBJ1-2; TRBD1 is a possible D gene (6 bases). This CDR3 contains 14 residues. Trimming stripped 5 bases from V and 4 bases from J, with 14 bases between. Germline V gene lookup returns CDR1 SEHNR and CDR2 FQNEAQ (reference sequence).